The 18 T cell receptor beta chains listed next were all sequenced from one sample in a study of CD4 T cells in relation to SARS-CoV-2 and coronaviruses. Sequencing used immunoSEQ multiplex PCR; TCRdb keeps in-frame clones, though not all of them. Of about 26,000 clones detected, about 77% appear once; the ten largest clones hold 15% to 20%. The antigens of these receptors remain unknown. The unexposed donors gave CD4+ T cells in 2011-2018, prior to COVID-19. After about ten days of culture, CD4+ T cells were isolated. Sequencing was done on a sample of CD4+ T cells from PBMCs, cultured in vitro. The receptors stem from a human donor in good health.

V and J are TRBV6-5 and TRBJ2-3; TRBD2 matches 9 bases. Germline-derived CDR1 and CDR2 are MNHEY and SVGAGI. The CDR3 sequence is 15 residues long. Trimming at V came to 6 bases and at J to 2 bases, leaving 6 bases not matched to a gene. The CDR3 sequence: CASSSIAGATDTQYF. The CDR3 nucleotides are TGTGCCAGCAGCTCAATAGCGGGGGCCACAGATACGCAGTATTTT.

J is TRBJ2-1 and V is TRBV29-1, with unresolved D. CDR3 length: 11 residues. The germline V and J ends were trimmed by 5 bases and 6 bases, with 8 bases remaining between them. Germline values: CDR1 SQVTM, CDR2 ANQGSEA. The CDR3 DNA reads TGCAGCGTTAGGTTTGGCAATGAGCAGTTCTTC. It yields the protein CSVRFGNEQFF.

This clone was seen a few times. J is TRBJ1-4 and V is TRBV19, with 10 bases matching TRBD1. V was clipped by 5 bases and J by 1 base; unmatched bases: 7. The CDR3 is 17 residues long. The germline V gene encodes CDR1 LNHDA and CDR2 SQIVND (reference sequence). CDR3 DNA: TGTGCCAGTAGTCCAAGGACAGGGGGAGGAACTAATGAAAAACTGTTTTTT. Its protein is CASSPRTGGGTNEKLFF.

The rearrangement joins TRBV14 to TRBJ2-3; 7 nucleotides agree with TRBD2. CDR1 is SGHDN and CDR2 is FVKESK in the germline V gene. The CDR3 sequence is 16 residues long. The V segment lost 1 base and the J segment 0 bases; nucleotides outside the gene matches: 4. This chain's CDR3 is CASSQGLAVSTDTQYF. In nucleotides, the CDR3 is TGTGCCAGCAGCCAAGGTCTAGCGGTTAGCACAGATACGCAGTATTTT.

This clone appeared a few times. The CDR3 loop reads CASTAEVDTGELFF. As DNA, the CDR3 is TGTGCCAGCACCGCTGAAGTGGACACCGGGGAGCTGTTTTTT. The chain is built from TRBV6-6 and TRBJ2-2; D call uncertain. CDR3 length: 14 residues. V was cut by 7 bases and J by 3 bases, with 12 bases left in between. CDR1 and CDR2 (germline): MNHNY, SVGAGI (reference sequence).

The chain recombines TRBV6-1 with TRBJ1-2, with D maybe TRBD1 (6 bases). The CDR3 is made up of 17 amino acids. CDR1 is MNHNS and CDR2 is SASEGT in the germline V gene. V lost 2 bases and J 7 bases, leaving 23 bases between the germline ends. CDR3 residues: CASSESTWGGARSGYTF. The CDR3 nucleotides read TGTGCCAGCAGTGAATCGACATGGGGGGGCGCGAGGAGTGGCTACACCTTC.

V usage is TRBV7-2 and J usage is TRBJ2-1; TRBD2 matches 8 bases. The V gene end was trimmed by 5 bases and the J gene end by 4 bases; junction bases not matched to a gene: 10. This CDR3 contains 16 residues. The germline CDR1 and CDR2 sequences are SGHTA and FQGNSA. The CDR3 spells CASSRVWSSGYNEQFF. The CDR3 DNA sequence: TGTGCCAGCAGCCGGGTTTGGTCTAGCGGGTACAATGAGCAGTTCTTC. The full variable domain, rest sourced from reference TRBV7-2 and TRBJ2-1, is GAGVSQSPSNKVTEKGKDVELRCDPISGHTALYWYRQSLGQGLEFLIYFQGNSAPDKSGLPSDRFSAERTGGSVSTLTIQRTQQEDSAVYLCASSRVWSSGYNEQFFGPGTRLTVL.

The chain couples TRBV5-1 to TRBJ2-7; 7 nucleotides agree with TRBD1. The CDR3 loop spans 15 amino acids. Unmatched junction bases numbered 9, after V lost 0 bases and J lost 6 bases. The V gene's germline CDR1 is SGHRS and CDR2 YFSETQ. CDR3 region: CASSLENRGYGEQYF. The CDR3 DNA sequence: TGCGCCAGCAGCTTGGAAAACAGGGGCTACGGCGAGCAGTACTTC.

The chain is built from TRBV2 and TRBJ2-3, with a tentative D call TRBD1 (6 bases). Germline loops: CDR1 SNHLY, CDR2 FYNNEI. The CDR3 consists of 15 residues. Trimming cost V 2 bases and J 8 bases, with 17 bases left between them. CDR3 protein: CASSEPWTAAGTQYF. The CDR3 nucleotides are TGTGCCAGCAGTGAACCCTGGACAGCGGCGGGTACGCAGTATTTT. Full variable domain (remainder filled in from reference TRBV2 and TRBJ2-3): EPEVTQTPSHQVTQMGQEVILRCVPISNHLYFYWYRQILGQKVEFLVSFYNNEISEKSEIFDDQFSVERPDGSNFTLKIRSTKLEDSAMYFCASSEPWTAAGTQYFGPGTRLTVL.

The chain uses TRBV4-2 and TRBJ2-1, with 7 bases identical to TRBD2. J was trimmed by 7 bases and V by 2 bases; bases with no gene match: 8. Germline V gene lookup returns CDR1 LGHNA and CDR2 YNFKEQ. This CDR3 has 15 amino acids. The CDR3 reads CASSQHRGRRNEQFF. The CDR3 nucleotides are TGTGCCAGCAGCCAACATCGCGGGAGAAGGAATGAGCAGTTCTTC.

The CDR3 reads CASSQDRTGVRYGYTF. The CDR3 nucleotides read TGCGCCAGCAGCCAAGACCGGACAGGGGTCAGGTATGGCTACACCTTC. The chain is built from TRBV4-3 and TRBJ1-2, with TRBD1 matching over 9 bases. J gave up 5 bases and V 0 bases, and 7 bases lay outside the gene matches. Per the germline V gene, CDR1 is LGHNA and CDR2 is YSLEER. The CDR3 is 16 residues long.

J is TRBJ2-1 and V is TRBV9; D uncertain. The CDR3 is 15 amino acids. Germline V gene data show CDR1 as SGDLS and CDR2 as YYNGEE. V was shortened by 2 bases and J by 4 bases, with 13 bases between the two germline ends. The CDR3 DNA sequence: TGTGCCAGCAGCGTTCGAGACCAAGGGTACAATGAGCAGTTCTTC. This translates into CASSVRDQGYNEQFF. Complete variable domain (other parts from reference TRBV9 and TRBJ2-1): DSGVTQTPKHLITATGQRVTLRCSPRSGDLSVYWYQQSLDQGLQFLIQYYNGEERAKGNILERFSAQQFPDLHSELNLSSLELGDSALYFCASSVRDQGYNEQFFGPGTRLTVL.

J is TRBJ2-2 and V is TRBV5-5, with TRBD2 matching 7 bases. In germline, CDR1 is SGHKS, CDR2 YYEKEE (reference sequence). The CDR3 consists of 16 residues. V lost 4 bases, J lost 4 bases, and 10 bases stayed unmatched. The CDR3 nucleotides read TGTGCCAGCAGCCGGATACTAGCGAGCACCACCGGGGAGCTGTTTTTT. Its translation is CASSRILASTTGELFF.

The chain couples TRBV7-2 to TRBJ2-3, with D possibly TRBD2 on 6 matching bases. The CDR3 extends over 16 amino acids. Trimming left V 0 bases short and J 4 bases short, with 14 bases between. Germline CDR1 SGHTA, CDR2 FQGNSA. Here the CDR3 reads CASSLAGGFTPDTQYF. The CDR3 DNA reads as TGTGCCAGCAGCTTAGCCGGGGGTTTCACCCCAGATACGCAGTATTTT.

In DNA form, the CDR3 reads TGTGCCAGCAGCCCTTTTAGTCCGGGACGGGCGGACTACGAGCAGTACTTC. The encoded protein is CASSPFSPGRADYEQYF. The V and J genes are TRBV7-2 and TRBJ2-7, with D perhaps TRBD1 or TRBD2 (5 bases each). V was trimmed by 5 bases and J by 3 bases, leaving 23 bases between them. This CDR3 region has 17 residues. The V gene's germline CDR1 is SGHTA and CDR2 FQGNSA. Full variable domain (rest looked up from reference TRBV7-2 and TRBJ2-7): GAGVSQSPSNKVTEKGKDVELRCDPISGHTALYWYRQSLGQGLEFLIYFQGNSAPDKSGLPSDRFSAERTGGSVSTLTIQRTQQEDSAVYLCASSPFSPGRADYEQYFGPGTRLTVT.

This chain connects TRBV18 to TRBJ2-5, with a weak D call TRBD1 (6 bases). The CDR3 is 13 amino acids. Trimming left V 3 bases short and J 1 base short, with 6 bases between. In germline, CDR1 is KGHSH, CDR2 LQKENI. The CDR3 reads CASSPDSQETQYF. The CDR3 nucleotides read TGTGCCAGCTCACCGGACAGCCAAGAGACCCAGTACTTC.

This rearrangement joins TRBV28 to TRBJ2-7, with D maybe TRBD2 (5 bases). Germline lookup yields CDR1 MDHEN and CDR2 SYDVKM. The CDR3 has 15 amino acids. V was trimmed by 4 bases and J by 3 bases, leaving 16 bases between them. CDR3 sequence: CASSSSGNSNYEQYF. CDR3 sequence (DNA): TGTGCCAGCAGTTCATCGGGGAACTCCAACTACGAGCAGTACTTC. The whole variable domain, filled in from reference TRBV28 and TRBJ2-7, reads DVKVTQSSRYLVKRTGEKVFLECVQDMDHENMFWYRQDPGLGLRLIYFSYDVKMKEKGDIPEGYSVSREKKERFSLILESASTNQTSMYLCASSSSGNSNYEQYFGPGTRLTVT.

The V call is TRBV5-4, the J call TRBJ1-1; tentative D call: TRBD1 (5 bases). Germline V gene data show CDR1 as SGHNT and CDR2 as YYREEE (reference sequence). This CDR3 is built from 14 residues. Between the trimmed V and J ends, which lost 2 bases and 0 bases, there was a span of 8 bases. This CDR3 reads CASSFGGVNTEAFF. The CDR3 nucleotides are TGTGCCAGCAGCTTCGGGGGGGTGAACACTGAAGCTTTCTTT.